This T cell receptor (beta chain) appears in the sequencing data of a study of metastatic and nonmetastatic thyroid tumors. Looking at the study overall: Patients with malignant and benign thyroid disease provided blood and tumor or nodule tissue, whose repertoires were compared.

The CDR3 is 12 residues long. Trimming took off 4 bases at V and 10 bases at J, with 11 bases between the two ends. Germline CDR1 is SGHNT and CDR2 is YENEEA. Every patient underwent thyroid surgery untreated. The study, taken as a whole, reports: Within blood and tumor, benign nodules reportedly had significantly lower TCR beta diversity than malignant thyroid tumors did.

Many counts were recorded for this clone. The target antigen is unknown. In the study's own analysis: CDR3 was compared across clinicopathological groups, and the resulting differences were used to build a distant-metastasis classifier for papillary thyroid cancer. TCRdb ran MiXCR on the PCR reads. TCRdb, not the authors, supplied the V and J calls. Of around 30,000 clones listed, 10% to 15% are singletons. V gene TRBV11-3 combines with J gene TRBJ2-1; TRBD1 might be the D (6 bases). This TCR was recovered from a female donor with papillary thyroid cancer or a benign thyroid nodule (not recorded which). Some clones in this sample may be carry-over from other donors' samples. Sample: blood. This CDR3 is CASSSQGREQFF. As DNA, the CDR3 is TGTGCCAGCAGCTCACAGGGACGCGAGCAGTTCTTC.